This record covers a single T cell receptor beta chain. Its antigen remains unknown. The data were taken from a study of cytomegalovirus exposure and HLA in healthy donors. Looking at the study overall: Some 80 million unique TCR sequences came from HLA-typed donors in an early release. The study's findings and limits: Across donors, most TCRs were seen rarely, yet some public ones were widespread. Some V segments, TRBV6-2 and TRBV6-3 among them, were indistinguishable and were therefore excluded.

Healthy bone marrow donors made up the donor group. The CDR3 runs 14 residues. The germline V gene has CDR1 SGHRS and CDR2 YFSETQ. The V and J ends lost 3 bases and 2 bases respectively, with 11 bases between them. The PCR employed 60 Vbeta primers together with 13 Jbeta primers. Sequencing used immunoSEQ multiplex PCR; TCRdb keeps in-frame clones, though not all of them. The top ten hold less than 4% of the sample, which has some 120,000 clones, around 70% seen once. This sequence was found in a man aged 40-55 years in good health and CMV-seropositive. The sample taken for sequencing was PBMCs. V usage is TRBV5-1 and J usage is TRBJ1-2; possibly TRBD1 for D (5 bases). CDR3 protein: CASSSGVRNYGYTF. The CDR3 bases are TGCGCCAGCAGCTCGGGGGTCAGAAACTATGGCTACACCTTC. Full variable domain (remainder filled in from reference TRBV5-1 and TRBJ1-2): KAGVTQTPRYLIKTRGQQVTLSCSPISGHRSVSWYQQTPGQGLQFLFEYFSETQRNKGNFPGRFSGRQFSNSRSEMNVSTLELGDSALYLCASSSGVRNYGYTFGSGTRLTVV.